This record covers a single T cell receptor (beta chain). This entry is derived from a study of blood T cell repertoires in COVID-19. The CDR3 runs 13 residues. V lost 4 bases, J lost 5 bases, and 3 bases stayed unmatched. CDR1 is KGHSH and CDR2 is LQKENI in the germline V gene. The method was immunoSEQ multiplex PCR; TCRdb's version includes in-frame clones alone and lacks a portion of them. Of approximately 72,000 clones in the sample, roughly 86% were seen once. This clonotype was obtained from a middle-aged man with acute or convalescent COVID-19. The chain carries TRBV18 and TRBJ2-3; 7 bases are a match to TRBD2. The sample comprised peripheral blood. CDR3: CASSHGGGDTQYF. Here the CDR3 DNA reads TGTGCCAGCTCACATGGGGGGGGAGATACGCAGTATTTT. Based on the CDR3 plus reference TRBV18 and TRBJ2-3, the full variable domain is NAGVMQNPRHLVRRRGQEARLRCSPMKGHSHVYWYRQLPEEGLKFMVYLQKENIIDESGMPKERFSAEFPKEGPSILRIQQVVRGDSAAYFCASSHGGGDTQYFGPGTRLTVL.